Listed here are 11 T cell receptor beta chains from one sample, sequenced in a study of blood T cell repertoires in COVID-19 (TCRdb year 2020). The library was prepared using the immunoSEQ multiplex PCR assay. What TCRdb holds here is the immuneACCESS table cut down to in-frame rearrangements. Part of the clones is not present; checked against another copy, under half of the missing clones reflect an unresolved V gene, and the others are unexplained. The sample yields hundreds of thousands of clones; around 86% were counted once. The ten largest clones take up approximately 5.5% of the sample. The sequencing input was PBMCs or T cells enriched from blood (not recorded which). The receptor set was obtained from a man aged 60-69 years who had recovered from COVID-19.

V usage is TRBV28 and J usage is TRBJ2-7, with 9 bases fitting TRBD1. The CDR3 sequence is 15 residues long. J was trimmed by 4 bases and V by 6 bases; bases with no gene match: 10. Germline values: CDR1 MDHEN, CDR2 SYDVKM. The CDR3 DNA reads as TGTGCCAGCAGGACCGGGACAGGGCGGCTGTACGAGCAGTACTTC. Translated, it gives CASRTGTGRLYEQYF.

This rearrangement joins TRBV7-3 to TRBJ2-2; a possible D gene is TRBD2 (6 bases). Trimming left V 3 bases short and J 5 bases short, with 19 bases between. The germline gives CDR1 SGHTA, CDR2 FQGTGA. The CDR3 contains 17 residues. The CDR3 loop is CASSFVWGDHRTGELFF. CDR3 nucleotide sequence: TGTGCCAGCAGCTTCGTCTGGGGGGACCACCGGACCGGGGAGCTGTTTTTT.

The chain employs TRBV7-9 and TRBJ1-1; D uncertain. V lost 5 bases, J lost 0 bases, and 7 bases lay in between. Germline V gives CDR1 SEHNR, CDR2 FQNEAQ (reference sequence). This CDR3 is built from 13 residues. CDR3 DNA sequence: TGTGCCAGCAGCCCCCCGTTGAACACTGAAGCTTTCTTT. Translating gives CASSPPLNTEAFF.

This clone occurred once. This rearrangement joins TRBV7-9 to TRBJ2-1; the match to TRBD2 covers 9 bases. The germline V gene has CDR1 SEHNR and CDR2 FQNEAQ (reference sequence). There are 17 residues in the CDR3. Trimming removed 6 bases from V and 3 bases from J; junction bases left unmatched: 12. The CDR3 region is CASRPPGAGGNYNEQFF. The CDR3 nucleotides read TGTGCCAGCAGACCGCCGGGGGCGGGAGGGAACTACAATGAGCAGTTCTTC.

The chain couples TRBV6-5 to TRBJ1-2; 10 bases agree with TRBD1. Germline trimming cut 6 bases from V and 4 bases from J; bases unmatched to any gene: 5. Germline CDR1 and CDR2: MNHEY and SVGAGI. The CDR3 is 14 residues long. This CDR3 reads CASRGGQGTYGYTF. DNA for the CDR3: TGTGCCAGCAGGGGGGGACAGGGGACCTATGGCTACACCTTC.

The genes are TRBV7-9 and TRBJ2-2; the match to TRBD2 covers 7 bases. The germline V gene encodes CDR1 SEHNR and CDR2 FQNEAQ (reference sequence). The trim removed 2 bases at V and 4 bases at J, leaving 13 bases unmatched. The CDR3 spans 18 residues. CDR3 DNA: TGTGCCAGCAGCTTAACGTATGGTGCGGGAGCGAGCACCGGGGAGCTGTTTTTT. Protein product: CASSLTYGAGASTGELFF.

This clone was recorded a few times. The chain has TRBV28 and TRBJ1-5, with TRBD1 as a possible D gene (6 bases). The V and J ends lost 4 bases and 2 bases respectively, with 12 bases between them. Germline CDR1 is MDHEN and CDR2 is SYDVKM. This CDR3 is 15 amino acids long. The DNA for the CDR3 is TGTGCCAGCAGTTCCTACTCAGGGGGCAATCAGCCCCAGCATTTT. Amino acids: CASSSYSGGNQPQHF.

This clone is a singleton in its sample. This chain links TRBV5-1 with TRBJ2-5; 9 nucleotides line up with TRBD1. The CDR3 extends over 13 amino acids. Germline trimming cut 9 bases from V and 5 bases from J; bases unmatched to any gene: 8. Germline V CDR1 and CDR2: SGHRS, YFSETQ. The CDR3 nucleotides read TGCGCCACCCGGACAGGGGCGGGTGAGACCCAGTACTTC. As protein: CATRTGAGETQYF.

The chain recombines TRBV7-2 with TRBJ1-2; D is uncertain. The CDR3 length is 14 residues. The germline V gene has CDR1 SGHTA and CDR2 FQGNSA. V was pared by 6 bases and J by 4 bases, with 15 bases between. The CDR3 is CASRFVVGSYGYTF. In DNA form, the CDR3 reads TGTGCCAGCAGATTTGTTGTGGGCAGCTATGGCTACACCTTC. The variable domain in full, completed from reference TRBV7-2 and TRBJ1-2, reads GAGVSQSPSNKVTEKGKDVELRCDPISGHTALYWYRQSLGQGLEFLIYFQGNSAPDKSGLPSDRFSAERTGGSVSTLTIQRTQQEDSAVYLCASRFVVGSYGYTFGSGTRLTVV.

The CDR3 region is CASSSAGGAVDQYF. For the CDR3, the DNA is TGTGCCAGCAGTTCAGCCGGAGGAGCGGTCGACCAGTACTTC. The chain recombines TRBV28 with TRBJ2-7, with D perhaps matching TRBD2 (5 bases). The germline V gene has CDR1 MDHEN and CDR2 SYDVKM. The CDR3 is made up of 14 amino acids. V gave up 4 bases and J gave up 10 bases, with 20 bases separating them.

The V and J genes are TRBV7-9 and TRBJ1-4; D is unresolved. V shed 3 bases and J shed 8 bases, with 13 bases lying between them. Germline V gene sequence: CDR1 SEHNR, CDR2 FQNEAQ (reference sequence). The CDR3 is 14 residues long. CDR3 sequence reads: CASSFSAGVEKLFF. As DNA, the CDR3 is TGTGCCAGCAGCTTTTCAGCGGGCGTGGAAAAACTGTTTTTT.